The 14 T cell receptor beta chains in this list originate from one sample, sequenced in a study of blood T cell repertoires in COVID-19. Clones were read by immunoSEQ multiplex PCR, and TCRdb kept only the in-frame ones, dropping some. This sample carries approximately 300,000 clones, 85% of them seen once, and the ten largest clones take around 1.9%. Material: PBMCs or T cells enriched from blood (not recorded which). These receptors were taken from a woman younger than 45 who had been exposed to COVID-19.

V gene TRBV18 combines with J gene TRBJ2-7; D not resolved. Germline V gene sequence: CDR1 KGHSH, CDR2 LQKENI. V gave up 0 bases and J gave up 2 bases, with 11 bases separating them. The CDR3 sequence is 15 residues long. CDR3 region: CASSPPTRQTYEQYF. The CDR3 bases are TGTGCCAGCTCACCACCCACACGACAAACCTACGAGCAGTACTTC.

The J gene is TRBJ1-5, the V gene TRBV28, with D unresolved. Germline loops: CDR1 MDHEN, CDR2 SYDVKM. The CDR3 totals 13 residues. Deletions cut 7 bases from V and 6 bases from J, with 13 bases between. CDR3 sequence: CASTQAWSQPQHF. For the CDR3, the DNA is TGTGCCAGCACCCAGGCTTGGTCTCAGCCCCAGCATTTT.

In its sample, this clone was seen a few times. J is TRBJ1-2 and V is TRBV28; D gene uncertain. The CDR3 totals 15 residues. In germline, CDR1 is MDHEN, CDR2 SYDVKM. V lost 7 bases to trimming and J lost 4 bases, with 19 bases between them. CDR3 protein: CASITDSPSSYGYTF. The CDR3 nucleotides read TGTGCCAGCATTACCGACTCGCCCTCCTCCTATGGCTACACCTTC.

As for this clone: This same CDR3 is encoded by further DNA sequences in the sample. This chain joins TRBV28 and TRBJ1-3; 7 bases match TRBD1. The germline gives CDR1 MDHEN, CDR2 SYDVKM. Trimming took 4 bases from V and 1 from J; bases not matched to a gene: 1. The CDR3 covers 14 residues. DNA for the CDR3: TGTGCCAGCAGTTCAGGGGGTTCTGGAAACACCATATATTTT. Translating gives CASSSGGSGNTIYF.

This chain links TRBV19 with TRBJ2-7; D is perhaps TRBD1 (6 bases). V dropped 1 base and J dropped 5 bases, with 21 bases sitting between them. The CDR3 runs 17 residues. Germline lookup yields CDR1 LNHDA and CDR2 SQIVND (reference sequence). For the CDR3, the DNA is TGTGCCAGTAGTATAGGACGCGTGGGGGCCCCGCTGCACGAGCAGTACTTC. Its translation is CASSIGRVGAPLHEQYF.

The chain has TRBV18 and TRBJ1-2; TRBD1 matches at 7 bases. The length of the CDR3 is 13 residues. Trimming at V came to 1 base and at J to 8 bases, leaving 4 bases not matched to a gene. Germline V gene data show CDR1 as KGHSH and CDR2 as LQKENI. The CDR3 here is CASSPRQGNGYTF. In DNA, the CDR3 is TGTGCCAGCTCACCACGACAGGGTAACGGCTACACCTTC.

The V call is TRBV12-3 or TRBV12-4, the J call TRBJ2-5, with D hard to call. Trimming took 5 bases from V and 7 from J, leaving 14 bases between them. CDR3 size: 13 residues. In nucleotides, the CDR3 is TGTGCCAGCAGTATGAGTATGCCAGGGACCCAGTACTTC. This gives the protein CASSMSMPGTQYF.

The chain links TRBV28 to TRBJ2-5, with D possibly matching TRBD2 (7 bases). The V end lost 8 bases, the J end lost 3 bases, and 16 bases lay between the germline ends. There are 14 residues in the CDR3. Per germline, CDR1 MDHEN and CDR2 SYDVKM. The CDR3 is CASGRGGMEETQYF. DNA for the CDR3: TGTGCCAGCGGTAGGGGGGGTATGGAAGAGACCCAGTACTTC.

The rearrangement links TRBV10-3 to TRBJ1-5, with 8 bases lining up with TRBD1. This CDR3 is 15 amino acids long. Trimming cost V 2 bases and J 3 bases; bases outside gene matches: 3. CDR1 ENHRY and CDR2 SYGVKD come from the germline V gene. CDR3 DNA: TGTGCCATCAGTGAGCAGGGGGCCCACAATCAGCCCCAGCATTTT. It codes for CAISEQGAHNQPQHF.

The V gene is TRBV25-1, the J gene TRBJ1-5; perhaps TRBD1 as D (5 bases). The CDR3 contains 15 residues. Germline values: CDR1 MGHDK, CDR2 SYGVNS. V was trimmed by 1 base and J by 2 bases, leaving 9 bases between them. The CDR3 protein is CASSESGNGNQPQHF. The CDR3 nucleotides read TGTGCCAGCAGTGAATCAGGGAACGGCAATCAGCCCCAGCATTTT.

The chain joins TRBV5-6 to TRBJ1-2; perhaps TRBD1 as D (5 bases). This CDR3 is built from 15 residues. In germline, CDR1 is SGHDT, CDR2 YYEEEE. Trimming pared 3 bases from V and 8 bases from J, leaving 20 bases between. The CDR3 bases are TGTGCCAGCAGCTGGGGCCTGAAGGTGGGAGGCGGCTACACCTTC. Translated: CASSWGLKVGGGYTF.

V is TRBV11-3 and J is TRBJ2-1, with unresolved D. The CDR3 is 11 amino acids. Germline CDR1 reads SGHNT; CDR2 reads YENEEA. V was pared by 4 bases and J by 8 bases, with 6 bases between. CDR3 region: CASSSVYEQFF. The CDR3 bases are TGTGCCAGCAGCTCCGTATATGAGCAGTTCTTC.

V is TRBV28 and J is TRBJ1-5; possibly TRBD1 for D (6 bases). V lost 2 bases and J lost 7, with 15 bases in between. This CDR3 is built from 15 residues. Germline-derived CDR1 and CDR2 are MDHEN and SYDVKM. The CDR3 DNA reads as TGTGCCAGCAGTTTAGATAGGGGGTTAGGACAGCCCCAGCATTTT. Amino acid sequence: CASSLDRGLGQPQHF.

The rearrangement uses TRBV7-9 and TRBJ2-3, with D possibly matching TRBD1 (6 bases). The germline CDR1 and CDR2 sequences are SEHNR and FQNEAQ (reference sequence). The CDR3 extends over 16 amino acids. Trimming shortened V by 1 base and J by 0 bases, and 11 bases separated the two germline ends. The CDR3 sequence: CASSLGTAYSTDTQYF. In DNA, the CDR3 is TGTGCCAGCAGCTTAGGGACAGCCTACAGCACAGATACGCAGTATTTT.